This is a list of T cell receptor beta chains from one sample in a study of blood T cell repertoires in COVID-19. Generated by immunoSEQ multiplex PCR, the TCRdb table keeps only in-frame clones and is missing some. The repertoire includes about 470,000 clones, 75% to 90% of them detected once, and about 0.75% sits in the top ten. Sequenced input: PBMCs or T cells enriched from blood (not recorded which). Receptor source: a woman between 18 and 29 years old who had recovered from COVID-19. The CDR3 runs from the conserved cysteine through the conserved F or W. The D gene is left open where the match is weak. Some rows have no size entry. The others give once, few or many, or a class for an expanded clone.

TRBV5-5	TRBJ2-5	few	-	TGTGCCAGCAGCTTGCGAGGCTCTCCCGAGACCCAGTACTTC	CASSLRGSPETQYF
TRBV28	TRBJ1-2	-	-	TGTGCCAGCAAAAAAGCAACCTCCTATGGCTACACCTTC	CASKKATSYGYTF
TRBV6-5	TRBJ1-2	-	-	TGTGCCAGCTTAGGGGAAGAGGACTATGGCTACACCTTC	CASLGEEDYGYTF
TRBV3-1/TRBV3-2	TRBJ2-5	-	TRBD2	TGTGCCAGCAGCCCTGGGGTAGCGGGGGGGGAGACCCAGTACTTC	CASSPGVAGGETQYF
TRBV10-3	TRBJ1-2	-	-	TGTGCCATCAGTGAGGGACTCGGACAGTCGAACTATGGCTACACCTTC	CAISEGLGQSNYGYTF
TRBV5-1	TRBJ2-3	-	-	TGCGCCAGCAGACGGCCTAGCCCCGAGGGAGATACGCAGTATTTT	CASRRPSPEGDTQYF
TRBV18	TRBJ2-5	-	TRBD2	TGTGCCAGCTCACCCGGACTAGCCCAGGAGACCCAGTACTTC	CASSPGLAQETQYF
TRBV4-1	TRBJ2-3	once	-	TGCGCCAGCAGCCAAGAAAGTAGGGGAGATACGCAGTATTTT	CASSQESRGDTQYF
TRBV5-1	TRBJ1-3	-	-	TGCGCCAGCAGCACGGGCTCTGGAAACACCATATATTTT	CASSTGSGNTIYF
TRBV18	TRBJ2-2	-	TRBD1	TGTGCCAGCTCACCGCCTCACAGGGGGCCCGAATCGAACACCGGGGAGCTGTTTTTT	CASSPPHRGPESNTGELFF
TRBV29-1	TRBJ2-3	-	-	TGCAGCGTTTTCACGGGGTCGGCTGTAGGTACGCAGTATTTT	CSVFTGSAVGTQYF
TRBV5-1	TRBJ1-1	few	-	TGCGCCAGCAGCTACTACGACCCGGACACTGAAGCTTTCTTT	CASSYYDPDTEAFF
TRBV30	TRBJ1-5	-	-	TGTGCCTGGAGTCGCAGTAGCAATCAGCCCCAGCATTTT	CAWSRSSNQPQHF
TRBV4-1	TRBJ1-5	-	-	TGCGCCAGCAGCCAGTTAGCGCAGGAACCAGATCAGCCCCAGCATTTT	CASSQLAQEPDQPQHF
TRBV18	TRBJ1-2	once	TRBD1	TGTGCCAGCTCACCACTCCCTCCGGGACAGGGGAGAGGCTACACCTTC	CASSPLPPGQGRGYTF
TRBV29-1	TRBJ1-2	once	-	TGCAGCGCCTCCGGGGGTAACTATGGCTACACCTTC	CSASGGNYGYTF
TRBV9	TRBJ1-1	-	-	TGTGCCAGCGGAGGGATGAACACTGAAGCTTTCTTT	CASGGMNTEAFF
TRBV5-5	TRBJ1-1	-	-	TGTGCCAGCAGCTGGGGGCCGCGGATCGCTGTCATGAACACTGAAGCTTTCTTT	CASSWGPRIAVMNTEAFF
TRBV16	TRBJ1-5	-	-	TGTGCCAGCAGCCAAAGGGGGATCATGGGAGGGCAGCCCCAGCATTTT	CASSQRGIMGGQPQHF
TRBV6-5	TRBJ1-1	-	-	TGTGCCAGCAGCCAGCAACAGGGATATGAAGCTTTCTTT	CASSQQQGYEAFF
TRBV11-2	TRBJ2-7	-	-	TGTGCCAGCAGCTTTACAGGGTTGGGGGAGCAGTACTTC	CASSFTGLGEQYF
TRBV28	TRBJ1-1	-	-	TGTGCCAGCACCCTAAGGGGGGGCACTGAAGCTTTCTTT	CASTLRGGTEAFF
TRBV3-1/TRBV3-2	TRBJ2-1	-	TRBD2	TGTGCCAGCAGCCAAGCCCCGGGGGGGTACAATGAGCAGTTCTTC	CASSQAPGGYNEQFF
TRBV19	TRBJ2-7	-	-	TGTGCCAGTAGTCTCTACCACCACTACGAGCAGTACTTC	CASSLYHHYEQYF
TRBV11-2	TRBJ1-1	-	-	TGTGCCAGCAGCCGGCCAGGGGATCGGGACACTGAAGCTTTCTTT	CASSRPGDRDTEAFF
TRBV15	TRBJ2-5	-	-	TGTGCCACCAGCAGAGATTTGGCAGAAGAGACCCAGTACTTC	CATSRDLAEETQYF
TRBV6-1	TRBJ2-5	-	-	TGTGCCAGCAGTGAAGACTACCCGAGAGAGACCCAGTACTTC	CASSEDYPRETQYF
TRBV27	TRBJ1-2	-	TRBD1	TGTGCCAGCAGAAAGGGACAGGGGCCGAACTATGGCTACACCTTC	CASRKGQGPNYGYTF
TRBV5-4	TRBJ2-1	-	TRBD2	TGTGCCAGCAGCTTAGCGGGGCAGAATGAGCAGTTCTTC	CASSLAGQNEQFF
TRBV7-2	TRBJ1-5	-	-	TGTGCAACTGGAGGGGAGTATAGCAATCAGCCCCAGCATTTT	CATGGEYSNQPQHF
TRBV7-3	TRBJ2-2	-	TRBD2	TGTGCCTCTTCCCCAACTAGCGGGGAAACCGGGGAGCTGTTTTTT	CASSPTSGETGELFF
TRBV4-1	TRBJ2-2	-	TRBD1	TGCGCCAGCAGCCAAGGCAGGGACAGGGAAAGGGAGACCGGGGAGCTGTTTTTT	CASSQGRDRERETGELFF
TRBV30	TRBJ1-2	-	-	TGTGCCTGGAGTCAAGGGGAAGAGGGCTACACCTTC	CAWSQGEEGYTF
TRBV5-6	TRBJ1-2	-	-	TGTGCCAGCAGCTCCTTACAGGGAAGACAGGAAACCTTC	CASSSLQGRQETF
TRBV7-2	TRBJ2-7	-	-	TGTGCCAGCAGCTCGGACTGGTCCGACTACGAGCAGTACTTC	CASSSDWSDYEQYF
TRBV18	TRBJ2-2	-	-	TGTGCCAGCTCGCTGTATTCGACAGGGAACACCGGGGAGCTGTTTTTT	CASSLYSTGNTGELFF
TRBV19	TRBJ1-2	-	-	TGTGCCAGTAGTATAGTCGAAGGGAGTGGCTACACCTTC	CASSIVEGSGYTF
TRBV14	TRBJ1-4	-	-	TGTGCCAGCAGCCAAGTCCAAGGGGGAGATGAAAAACTGTTTTTT	CASSQVQGGDEKLFF
TRBV7-9	TRBJ1-3	-	-	TGTGCCAGCAGCTTAGCGCTACAGGGAACTGGAAACACCATATATTTT	CASSLALQGTGNTIYF
TRBV4-2	TRBJ2-5	-	TRBD2	TGTGCCAGCAGCCAAGATATGGGGTGGGCTAGCGGTATTCAGGAGACCCAGTACTTC	CASSQDMGWASGIQETQYF
TRBV18	TRBJ2-2	-	TRBD1	TGTGCCAGCTCATCGCCACCAGGGGGCGAGGCCGGGGAGCTGTTTTTT	CASSSPPGGEAGELFF
TRBV5-5	TRBJ2-1	once	-	TGTGCCAGCAGCTTGGACAGGGCCGATGAGCAGTTCTTC	CASSLDRADEQFF
TRBV19	TRBJ1-4	-	TRBD1	TGTGCCAGTACCTCGACCGGGACAGATGAAAAACTGTTTTTT	CASTSTGTDEKLFF